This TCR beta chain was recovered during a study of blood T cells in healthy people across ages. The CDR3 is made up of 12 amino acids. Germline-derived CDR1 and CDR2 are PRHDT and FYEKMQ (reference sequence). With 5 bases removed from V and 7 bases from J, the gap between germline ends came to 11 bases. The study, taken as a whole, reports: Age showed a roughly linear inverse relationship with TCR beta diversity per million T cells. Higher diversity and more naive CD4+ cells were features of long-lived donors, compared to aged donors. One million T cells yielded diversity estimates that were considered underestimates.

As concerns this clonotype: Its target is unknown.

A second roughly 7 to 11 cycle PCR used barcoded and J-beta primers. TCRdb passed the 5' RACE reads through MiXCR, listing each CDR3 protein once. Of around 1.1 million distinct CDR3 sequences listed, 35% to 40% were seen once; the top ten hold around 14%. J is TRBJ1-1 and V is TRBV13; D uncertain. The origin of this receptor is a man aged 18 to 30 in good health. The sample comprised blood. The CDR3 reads CASSPGKGEAFF. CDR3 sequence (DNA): TGTGCCAGCAGCCCGGGTAAGGGTGAAGCTTTCTTT. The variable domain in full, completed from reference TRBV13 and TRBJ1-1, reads AAGVIQSPRHLIKEKRETATLKCYPIPRHDTVYWYQQGPGQDPQFLISFYEKMQSDKGSIPDRFSAQQFSDYHSELNMSSLELGDSALYFCASSPGKGEAFFGQGTRLTVV.